Included here is one T cell receptor beta chain sequence, with context. This CDR3 is built from 15 residues. With 6 bases clipped from V and 1 base from J, the junction kept 5 bases outside the gene matches. Germline loops: CDR1 KGHSH, CDR2 LQKENI. Original methodology: From reference gene primer amplification, estimates of nucleated cell counts were derived. Libraries were prepared by immunoSEQ multiplex PCR; TCRdb keeps only in-frame clonotypes and omits some of them. D and trimming were read from the DNA, whereas the V and J calls and clone size are those reported in that table. Here the sample spans roughly 150,000 clones, more than 65% being singletons. This sample is drawn from a study of blood T cell repertoires in COVID-19. Overall study: The United States, Italy and Spain were the sources of the acute and convalescent COVID-19 samples. From T cells, B-cell-depleted T cells, or PBMCs came the material, which was cDNA or gDNA.

The source of this sequence is a woman of 80 years or more with acute or convalescent COVID-19. The sequencing sample was made of peripheral blood. The J gene is TRBJ2-3, the V gene TRBV18; 9 nucleotides match TRBD2. The CDR3 DNA reads as TGTGCCAGCTCCGGACTAGCGTTGGGCACAGATACGCAGTATTTT. Amino acid sequence: CASSGLALGTDTQYF. Complete variable domain (other parts from reference TRBV18 and TRBJ2-3): NAGVMQNPRHLVRRRGQEARLRCSPMKGHSHVYWYRQLPEEGLKFMVYLQKENIIDESGMPKERFSAEFPKEGPSILRIQQVVRGDSAAYFCASSGLALGTDTQYFGPGTRLTVL.